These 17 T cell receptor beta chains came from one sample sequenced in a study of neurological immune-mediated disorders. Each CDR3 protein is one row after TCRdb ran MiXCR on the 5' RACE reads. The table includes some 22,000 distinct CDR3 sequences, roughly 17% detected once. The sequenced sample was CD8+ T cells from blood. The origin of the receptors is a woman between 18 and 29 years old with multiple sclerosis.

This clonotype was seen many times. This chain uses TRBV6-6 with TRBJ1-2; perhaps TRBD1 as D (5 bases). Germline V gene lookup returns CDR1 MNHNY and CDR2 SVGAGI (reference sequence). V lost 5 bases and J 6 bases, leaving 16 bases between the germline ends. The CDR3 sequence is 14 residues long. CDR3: CASSAGGSVDGYTF. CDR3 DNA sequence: TGTGCCAGCAGTGCGGGGGGTTCCGTGGATGGCTACACCTTC.

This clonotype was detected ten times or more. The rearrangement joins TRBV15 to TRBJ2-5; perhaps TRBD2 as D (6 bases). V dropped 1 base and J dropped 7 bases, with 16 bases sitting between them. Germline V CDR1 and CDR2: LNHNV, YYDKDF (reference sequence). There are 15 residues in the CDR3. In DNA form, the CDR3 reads TGTGCCACCAGCAGAGCGGGGGTTGAGGCGGGGACCCAGTACTTC. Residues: CATSRAGVEAGTQYF.

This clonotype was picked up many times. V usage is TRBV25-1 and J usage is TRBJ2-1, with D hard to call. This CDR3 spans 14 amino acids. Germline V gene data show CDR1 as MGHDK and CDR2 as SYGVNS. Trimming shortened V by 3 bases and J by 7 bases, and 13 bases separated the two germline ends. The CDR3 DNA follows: TGTGCCAGCAGTGAGAGTGGAGATCGGAATGAGCAGTTCTTC. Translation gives CASSESGDRNEQFF.

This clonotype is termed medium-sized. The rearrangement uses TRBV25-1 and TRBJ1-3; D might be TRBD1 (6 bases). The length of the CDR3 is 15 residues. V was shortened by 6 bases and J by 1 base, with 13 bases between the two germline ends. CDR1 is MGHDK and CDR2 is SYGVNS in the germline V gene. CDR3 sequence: CASRSNRASGNTIYF. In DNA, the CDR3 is TGTGCCAGCAGAAGTAACAGGGCTTCTGGAAACACCATATATTTT.

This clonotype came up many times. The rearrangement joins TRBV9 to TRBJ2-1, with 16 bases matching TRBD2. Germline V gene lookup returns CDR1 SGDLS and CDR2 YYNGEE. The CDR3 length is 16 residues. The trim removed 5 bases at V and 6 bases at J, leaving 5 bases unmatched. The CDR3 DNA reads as TGTGCCAGCAGGGGACTAGCGGGAGGGCCGTCCAATGAGCAGTTCTTC. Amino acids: CASRGLAGGPSNEQFF.

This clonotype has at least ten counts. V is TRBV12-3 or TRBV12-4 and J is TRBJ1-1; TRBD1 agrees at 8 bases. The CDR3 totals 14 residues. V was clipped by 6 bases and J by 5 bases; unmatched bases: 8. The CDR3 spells CASSPTTGGTEAFF. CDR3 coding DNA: TGTGCCAGCAGCCCTACTACAGGGGGAACTGAAGCTTTCTTT.

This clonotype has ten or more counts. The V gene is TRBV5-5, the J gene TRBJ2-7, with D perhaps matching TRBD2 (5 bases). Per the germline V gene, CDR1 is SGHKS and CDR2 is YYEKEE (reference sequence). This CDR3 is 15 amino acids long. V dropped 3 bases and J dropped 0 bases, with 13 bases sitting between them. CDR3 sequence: CASSSTGFSSYEQYF. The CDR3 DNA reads TGTGCCAGCAGCTCTACGGGGTTCAGCTCCTACGAGCAGTACTTC.

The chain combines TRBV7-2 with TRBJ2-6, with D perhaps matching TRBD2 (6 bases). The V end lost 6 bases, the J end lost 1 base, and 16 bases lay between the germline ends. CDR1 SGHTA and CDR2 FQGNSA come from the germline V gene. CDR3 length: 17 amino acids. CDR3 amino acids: CASRVGLLASGANVLTF. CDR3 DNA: TGTGCCAGCAGGGTGGGACTCCTGGCTTCTGGGGCCAACGTCCTGACTTTC.

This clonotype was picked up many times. CDR3 DNA sequence: TGTGCCAGCAGTCCCGGGACAGGGGGCGGCTACGAGCAGTACGTC. Translated, it gives CASSPGTGGGYEQYV. The rearrangement joins TRBV6-5 to TRBJ2-7, with 12 bases identical to TRBD1. The CDR3 covers 15 residues. V was pared by 5 bases and J by 3 bases, with 5 bases of the junction left unmatched. The germline V gene has CDR1 MNHEY and CDR2 SVGAGI.

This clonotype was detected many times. The CDR3 region has the DNA TGCAGCGTTGACGGAGAACTGAACACTGAAGCTTTCTTT. Amino acid sequence: CSVDGELNTEAFF. This chain joins TRBV29-1 and TRBJ1-1; no clear D. With 3 bases removed from V and 0 bases from J, the gap between germline ends came to 8 bases. Germline CDR1 SQVTM, CDR2 ANQGSEA. This CDR3 has 13 residues.

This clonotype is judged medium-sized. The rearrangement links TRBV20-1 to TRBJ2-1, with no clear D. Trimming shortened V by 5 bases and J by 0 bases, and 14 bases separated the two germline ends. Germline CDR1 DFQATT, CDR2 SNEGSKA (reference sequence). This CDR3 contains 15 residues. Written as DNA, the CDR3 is TGCAGTGCTTTAACTGGGTGGAGCTCCTACAATGAGCAGTTCTTC. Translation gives CSALTGWSSYNEQFF.

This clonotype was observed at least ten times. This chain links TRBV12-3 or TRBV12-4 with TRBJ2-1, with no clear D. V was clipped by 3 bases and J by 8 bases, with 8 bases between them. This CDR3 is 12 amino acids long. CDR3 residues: CASSFMVYEQFF. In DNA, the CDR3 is TGTGCCAGCAGTTTTATGGTGTATGAGCAGTTCTTC.

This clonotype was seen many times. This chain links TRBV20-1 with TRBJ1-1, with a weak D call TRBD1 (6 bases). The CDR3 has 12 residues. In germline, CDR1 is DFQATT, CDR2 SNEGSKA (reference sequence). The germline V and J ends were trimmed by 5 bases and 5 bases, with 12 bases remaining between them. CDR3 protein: CSAREGETEAFF. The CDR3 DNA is TGCAGTGCTCGGGAGGGGGAGACTGAAGCTTTCTTT.

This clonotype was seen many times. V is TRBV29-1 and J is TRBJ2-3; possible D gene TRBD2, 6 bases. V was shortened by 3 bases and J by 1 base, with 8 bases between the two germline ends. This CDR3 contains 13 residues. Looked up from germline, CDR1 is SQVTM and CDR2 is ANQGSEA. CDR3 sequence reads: CSVDRRGTDTQYF. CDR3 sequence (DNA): TGCAGCGTTGACAGGAGGGGCACAGATACGCAGTATTTT.

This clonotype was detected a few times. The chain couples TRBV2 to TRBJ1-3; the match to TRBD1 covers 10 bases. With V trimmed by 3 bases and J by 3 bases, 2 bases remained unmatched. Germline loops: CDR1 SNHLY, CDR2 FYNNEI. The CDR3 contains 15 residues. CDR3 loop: CASSETGGFGNTIYF. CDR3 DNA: TGTGCCAGCAGTGAGACAGGGGGCTTTGGAAACACCATATATTTT.

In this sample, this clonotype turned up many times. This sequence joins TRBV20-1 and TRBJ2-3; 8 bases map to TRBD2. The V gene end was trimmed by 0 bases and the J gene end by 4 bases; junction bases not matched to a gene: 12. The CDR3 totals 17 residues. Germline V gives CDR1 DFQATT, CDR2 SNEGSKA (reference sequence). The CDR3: CSARDLEAGVGADTQYF. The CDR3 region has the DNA TGCAGTGCTAGAGACTTAGAAGCGGGAGTCGGCGCAGATACGCAGTATTTT.

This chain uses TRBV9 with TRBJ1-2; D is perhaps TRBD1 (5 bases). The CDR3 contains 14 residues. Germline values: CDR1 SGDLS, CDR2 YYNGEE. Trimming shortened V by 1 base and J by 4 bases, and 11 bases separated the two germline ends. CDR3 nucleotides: TGTGCCAGCAGCGTACCCGGGGCGCCCTATGGCTACACCTTC. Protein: CASSVPGAPYGYTF.